The text below deals with one TCR beta chain. The PCR made use of 60 Vbeta and 13 Jbeta primers. Here immunoSEQ multiplex PCR was the method, and the copy in TCRdb shows in-frame clones only, minus some. Of roughly 190,000 clones in the sample, 80% to 85% were seen once. The sample is drawn from a study of cytomegalovirus exposure and HLA in healthy donors. V shed 2 bases and J shed 7 bases, with 15 bases lying between them. This CDR3 region has 15 residues. Germline V lookup: CDR1 KGHSH, CDR2 LQKENI. Sequencing used PBMCs. This sequence was found in a woman aged 18-35 years in good health and CMV-seronegative. V is TRBV18 and J is TRBJ2-1; the D gene is possibly TRBD1 (6 bases). This CDR3 reads CASSPMQGHYNEQFF. DNA of the CDR3: TGTGCCAGCTCACCAATGCAGGGACATTATAATGAGCAGTTCTTC.